This is a list of T cell receptor beta chains from one sample in a study of T-cell memory formation after mild COVID-19. One entry per CDR3 protein results from TCRdb running MiXCR on the 5' RACE reads. The sample lists 550,000 to 700,000 distinct CDR3 sequences; approximately 19% were seen once. The sequencing input was PBMCs or a T cell subset sorted from them (not recorded which). These receptors were taken from an adult woman who had mild COVID-19 (a few samples of this study predate the infection). Cell type and time point are not known. CDR3s include the opening cysteine and the closing phenylalanine or tryptophan. A D gene is named only where the DNA matches it firmly. Clone size is not always given. Where it is, it says once, few, many or a class for expanded clones.

TRBJ1-1,-,-,TRBV7-3,CASSLRGDLNTEAFF,TGTGCCAGCAGCTTAAGAGGAGATTTGAACACTGAAGCTTTCTTT
TRBJ2-3,-,few,TRBV29-1,CSVRGDTDTQYF,TGCAGCGTTCGTGGGGACACAGATACGCAGTATTTT
TRBJ2-1,-,few,TRBV24-1,CATSDHDRRLVNEQFF,TGTGCCACCAGTGATCACGACAGGCGCCTGGTCAATGAGCAGTTCTTC
TRBJ1-3,TRBD1,few,TRBV7-9,CASSSGTAGNTIYF,TGTGCCAGCAGCTCGGGGACAGCTGGAAACACCATATATTTT
TRBJ2-1,-,few,TRBV4-1,CASSQEGFDPYNEQFF,TGCGCCAGCAGCCAAGAAGGGTTCGACCCCTACAATGAGCAGTTCTTC
TRBJ2-7,TRBD1,-,TRBV5-1,CASSKSGTGSHEQYF,TGCGCCAGCAGTAAATCCGGGACAGGGAGTCACGAGCAGTACTTC
TRBJ2-3,-,few,TRBV21-1,CASSLTGGLSSTDTQYF,TGTGCCAGCAGCCTGACAGGTGGCCTATCTAGCACAGATACGCAGTATTTT
TRBJ2-7,TRBD1,-,TRBV7-6,CASSTGQGSISYEQYF,TGTGCCAGCAGCACCGGACAGGGGTCGATCTCCTACGAGCAGTACTTC
TRBJ1-5,-,-,TRBV5-1,CASSKKGLDSNQPQHF,TGCGCCAGCAGCAAAAAGGGACTTGATAGCAATCAGCCCCAGCATTTT
TRBJ1-1,-,-,TRBV5-1,CASSWGGLHRNTEAFF,TGCGCCAGCAGCTGGGGGGGCCTTCATCGGAACACTGAAGCTTTCTTT
TRBJ2-7,TRBD1,-,TRBV7-8,CASNAGGWDEQYF,TGTGCCAGCAACGCAGGGGGTTGGGACGAGCAGTACTTC
TRBJ2-1,TRBD2,-,TRBV14,CASSRSLAGGQQFF,TGTGCCAGCAGCAGGTCACTAGCGGGGGGTCAGCAGTTCTTC
TRBJ1-1,-,-,TRBV25-1,CASNPSGFTEAFF,TGTGCCAGCAACCCCTCAGGATTCACTGAAGCTTTCTTT
TRBJ1-1,-,-,TRBV19,CASKNPGWVDTEAFF,TGTGCCAGTAAGAATCCGGGATGGGTGGACACTGAAGCTTTCTTT
TRBJ1-1,TRBD1,few,TRBV20-1,CSASHRTGGDTEAFF,TGCAGTGCTAGTCACCGGACAGGGGGGGACACTGAAGCTTTCTTT
TRBJ1-5,-,many,TRBV12-3/TRBV12-4,CASSIGYQPQHF,TGTGCCAGCTCTATCGGTTATCAGCCCCAGCATTTT
TRBJ2-7,TRBD1,few,TRBV18,CASSFTGQSYEQYF,TGTGCCAGCTCCTTCACGGGACAGTCCTACGAGCAGTACTTC
TRBJ1-2,TRBD1,few,TRBV20-1,CSARDYRDRDYGYTF,TGCAGTGCTAGAGATTACCGGGACAGGGACTATGGCTACACCTTC
TRBJ2-3,-,-,TRBV9,CASSVLGWARGEDTQYF,TGTGCCAGCAGCGTACTTGGATGGGCCAGGGGGGAAGATACGCAGTATTTT
TRBJ2-7,TRBD2,-,TRBV5-5,CASSRVAGAGEQYF,TGTGCCAGCAGTCGGGTAGCGGGAGCGGGCGAGCAGTACTTC
TRBJ2-2,-,-,TRBV9,CAGSAHTGELFF,TGTGCCGGCAGCGCCCACACCGGGGAGCTGTTTTTT
TRBJ1-2,-,few,TRBV4-1,CASSQDSMGGYTF,TGCGCCAGCAGCCAAGATAGTATGGGTGGCTACACCTTC
TRBJ1-5,-,-,TRBV11-2,CASSLDGQVGTQPQHF,TGTGCCAGCAGCTTAGATGGGCAGGTCGGGACCCAGCCCCAGCATTTT
TRBJ2-7,TRBD1,-,TRBV20-1,CSAREARTGAAYEQYF,TGCAGTGCTAGAGAAGCTAGGACAGGGGCAGCCTACGAGCAGTACTTC
TRBJ1-2,-,few,TRBV10-3,CAIITDHYGYTF,TGTGCCATCATTACGGACCACTATGGCTACACCTTC
TRBJ2-7,-,few,TRBV18,CASSPHGYEQYF,TGTGCCAGCTCACCACATGGCTACGAGCAGTACTTC
TRBJ2-2,-,few,TRBV19,CASSTSELAGNTGELFF,TGTGCCAGTAGTACTTCCGAACTAGCAGGGAACACCGGGGAGCTGTTTTTT
TRBJ2-7,TRBD1,few,TRBV10-3,CAIGQGAHEQYF,TGTGCCATCGGGCAGGGGGCCCACGAGCAGTACTTC
TRBJ1-1,TRBD1,-,TRBV6-1,CAGTGTENTEAFF,TGTGCCGGGACCGGGACAGAGAACACTGAAGCTTTCTTT
TRBJ2-5,TRBD1,-,TRBV6-6,CASSYSRGRGETQYF,TGTGCCAGCAGTTACTCAAGGGGGCGAGGAGAGACCCAGTACTTC
TRBJ2-3,-,-,TRBV27,CASSFGGFDTQYF,TGTGCCAGCAGTTTCGGAGGGTTTGATACGCAGTATTTT
TRBJ2-2,TRBD2,-,TRBV4-3,CASSHPGLAGNTGELFF,TGCGCCAGCAGCCATCCCGGACTAGCGGGGAACACCGGGGAGCTGTTTTTT
TRBJ2-7,-,-,TRBV20-1,CSAFSVSSYEQYF,TGCAGTGCCTTTAGCGTGAGCTCCTACGAGCAGTACTTC
TRBJ2-3,TRBD2,few,TRBV5-1,CASSLGTSGNPDTQYF,TGCGCCAGCAGCTTGGGGACTAGCGGGAATCCAGATACGCAGTATTTT
TRBJ1-1,-,few,TRBV12-3/TRBV12-4,CASSIHQGTEAFF,TGTGCCAGCAGCATACACCAGGGCACTGAAGCTTTCTTT
TRBJ2-3,TRBD2,-,TRBV5-1,CASSLSGVTTDTQYF,TGCGCCAGCAGCCTTAGCGGGGTAACCACAGATACGCAGTATTTT
TRBJ2-1,TRBD2,many,TRBV24-1,CATSLGGGSSGEQFF,TGTGCCACCAGCCTCGGCGGGGGATCCTCGGGGGAGCAGTTCTTC
TRBJ2-7,TRBD2,few,TRBV29-1,CSVTPGLATDEQYF,TGCAGCGTTACACCGGGACTAGCGACCGATGAGCAGTACTTC
TRBJ1-5,-,many,TRBV5-1,CASSFGTANQPQHF,TGCGCCAGCAGCTTCGGAACAGCTAATCAGCCCCAGCATTTT
TRBJ2-7,-,many,TRBV7-6,CASSLAGHTYEQYF,TGTGCCAGCAGCTTAGCGGGACATACCTACGAGCAGTACTTC
TRBJ2-7,-,-,TRBV4-1,CASSQERRGLYEQYF,TGCGCCAGCAGCCAAGAGAGGCGGGGACTCTACGAGCAGTACTTC
TRBJ2-5,-,-,TRBV11-3,CASSPRRGRGRETQYF,TGTGCCAGCAGCCCCCGACGGGGGAGGGGGAGAGAGACCCAGTACTTC
TRBJ1-4,-,-,TRBV20-1,CSARPREKLFF,TGCAGTGCTAGGCCCCGCGAAAAACTGTTTTTT
TRBJ2-1,-,-,TRBV4-2,CASSQEGRQFF,TGTGCCAGCAGCCAAGAAGGTCGGCAGTTCTTC
TRBJ2-7,-,-,TRBV18,CASARAGSYEQYF,TGTGCCAGCGCCCGGGCGGGCTCCTACGAGCAGTACTTC
TRBJ1-2,TRBD1,few,TRBV5-1,CASSETGSNGYTF,TGCGCCAGCAGCGAGACAGGGTCGAACGGCTACACCTTC
TRBJ2-2,TRBD2,-,TRBV18,CASSPSGLAGRTGELFF,TGTGCCAGCTCACCATCCGGATTAGCGGGGAGGACCGGGGAGCTGTTTTTT
TRBJ1-3,TRBD1,many,TRBV29-1,CSVRGTGYGNTIYF,TGCAGCGTGCGCGGGACAGGGTATGGAAACACCATATATTTT
TRBJ2-5,TRBD2,few,TRBV5-6,CASSWRRTGGFETQYF,TGTGCCAGCAGCTGGCGGCGGACGGGGGGGTTTGAGACCCAGTACTTC
TRBJ1-1,-,-,TRBV6-1,CASSEAGPHTEAFF,TGTGCCAGCAGTGAAGCCGGGCCTCACACTGAAGCTTTCTTT
TRBJ2-1,TRBD2,few,TRBV7-2,CASSSVAAGGQNEQFF,TGTGCCAGCAGCTCCGTGGCAGCGGGGGGTCAAAATGAGCAGTTCTTC
TRBJ1-5,-,many,TRBV5-1,CASSLEGSNQPQHF,TGCGCCAGCAGCTTGGAAGGGAGCAATCAGCCCCAGCATTTT
TRBJ1-2,-,few,TRBV20-1,CSARTDAIRGYGYTF,TGCAGTGCTAGAACGGACGCTATTCGGGGCTATGGCTACACCTTC